Listed here is a single T cell receptor beta chain. Assay used: immunoSEQ multiplex PCR; TCRdb lists only in-frame clones, some missing. The sample lists more than 45,000 clones; over 85% were seen once. The sample originates from a study of T cell changes during pregnancy in multiple sclerosis. Trimming left V 3 bases short and J 7 bases short, with 14 bases between. The germline V gene has CDR1 SGDLS and CDR2 YYNGEE. The CDR3 has 14 residues. This material consisted of CD4+ T cells from peripheral blood mononuclear cells, taken in the first trimester of pregnancy. This receptor was identified in a female donor with multiple sclerosis, enrolled in a pregnancy study. The rearrangement uses TRBV9 and TRBJ2-1; D uncertain. The CDR3 sequence: CASSEGARKNEQFF. The DNA of the CDR3 is TGTGCCAGCAGCGAAGGAGCACGGAAAAATGAGCAGTTCTTC.